This TCR beta chain was found in a study of blood T cells in healthy people across ages. The second PCR ran roughly 6 to 11 cycles with a sample-barcoded 5' primer and J-beta primers. A template-switch adaptor that had 12 random nucleotides put a tag on each cDNA molecule. TCRdb ran MiXCR on the 5' RACE reads and lists one entry per CDR3 protein. Of over 750,000 distinct CDR3 sequences listed, roughly 25% are singletons. V trimming: 1 base; J trimming: 8 bases; junction bases outside the gene matches: 9. This CDR3 has 16 residues. A further study also used this sample, focusing on T cells of mothers and their children. That paper states: Donors were a few healthy Caucasian mothers and their six children.

Sample: blood. This TCR was sampled from a boy aged 10-17 years in good health. The V and J genes are TRBV12-3 or TRBV12-4 and TRBJ2-4, with 9 bases aligning to TRBD2. The CDR3: CASSLGAAGGLDIQYF. CDR3 nucleotide sequence: TGTGCCAGCAGTTTAGGGGCAGCGGGGGGCCTGGACATTCAGTACTTC.